These 14 T cell receptor beta chains share one sample of origin, sequenced in a study of blood T cell repertoires in COVID-19. Here immunoSEQ multiplex PCR was the method, and the copy in TCRdb shows in-frame clones only, minus some. In the table there are around 150,000 clones, approximately 80% of which are singletons. The sequencing sample was made of PBMCs or T cells enriched from blood (not recorded which). These receptors were collected from a woman aged 55 to 70 who had recovered from COVID-19.

CDR3 in DNA: TGTGCCAGCAGTGAAAGCAGCGGGGGGGCAGATACGCAGTATTTT. The encoded protein is CASSESSGGADTQYF. This chain joins TRBV6-1 and TRBJ2-3; TRBD2 agrees at 10 bases. This CDR3 has 15 residues. With V trimmed by 2 bases and J by 4 bases, 3 bases remained unmatched. Germline assignment: CDR1 MNHNS and CDR2 SASEGT.

This sequence joins TRBV19 and TRBJ2-3; 9 nucleotides match TRBD2. The V and J ends lost 5 bases and 2 bases, in that order; junction bases with no gene match: 14. The length of the CDR3 is 18 residues. The germline CDR1 and CDR2 sequences are LNHDA and SQIVND (reference sequence). CDR3 sequence (DNA): TGTGCCAGTAGTTCCCATCCGGCCGCTAGCGGGAACACAGATACGCAGTATTTT. It is translated as CASSSHPAASGNTDTQYF.

This sequence joins TRBV11-2 and TRBJ1-3, with TRBD1 as a possible D gene (5 bases). Trimming took 4 bases from V and 9 from J, leaving 19 bases between them. The CDR3 totals 15 residues. The V gene's germline CDR1 is SGHAT and CDR2 FQNNGV. CDR3 loop: CASSSEQEGIGTIYF. The CDR3 bases are TGTGCCAGCAGCTCCGAACAGGAGGGGATAGGCACCATATATTTT.

The CDR3 DNA sequence: TGTGCCTGGAGTGTCCACAGGGGGGGCACAGATACGCAGTATTTT. This sequence encodes CAWSVHRGGTDTQYF. V gene TRBV30 combines with J gene TRBJ2-3, with 8 nucleotides matching TRBD1. Germline V gene lookup returns CDR1 GTSNPN and CDR2 SVGIG (reference sequence). V gave up 0 bases and J gave up 1 base; unmatched junction bases: 3. The CDR3 is made up of 15 amino acids.

CDR3 DNA: TGTGCCAGCAGCTCCCCCGGGACACTATACGAGCAGTACTTC. It codes for CASSSPGTLYEQYF. The genes are TRBV7-8 and TRBJ2-7; possible D gene TRBD1, 6 bases. The V gene lost 4 bases and the J gene lost 4 bases, with 14 bases spanning the gap. CDR3 length: 14 residues. From germline, CDR1 is SGHVS and CDR2 FQNEAQ. The full variable domain, in which reference TRBV7-8 and TRBJ2-7 provide the parts outside the CDR3, is GAGVSQSPRYKVAKRGQDVALRCDPISGHVSLFWYQQALGQGPEFLTYFQNEAQLDKSGLPSDRFFAERPEGSVSTLKIQRTQQEDSAVYLCASSSPGTLYEQYFGPGTRLTVT.

CDR3 sequence reads: CASGGGDPTGELFF. Written as DNA, the CDR3 is TGTGCCAGCGGCGGGGGAGATCCCACCGGGGAGCTGTTTTTT. J is TRBJ2-2 and V is TRBV6-5, with TRBD2 matching over 7 bases. Germline loops: CDR1 MNHEY, CDR2 SVGAGI. CDR3 length: 14 amino acids. V gave up 8 bases and J gave up 4 bases; unmatched junction bases: 7.

This clone was recorded many times. This chain uses TRBV6-4 with TRBJ2-7, with 7 positions matching TRBD1. The CDR3 runs to 13 residues. Germline CDR1 is MRHNA and CDR2 is SNTAGT. Trimming cost V 2 bases and J 6 bases; bases outside gene matches: 4. DNA for the CDR3: TGTGCCAGCAGTGACACAGGGACAGCCGAGCAGTACTTC. Translation: CASSDTGTAEQYF.

The rearrangement joins TRBV5-1 to TRBJ2-5; TRBD2 matches at 9 bases. Germline CDR1 is SGHRS and CDR2 is YFSETQ. The CDR3 covers 15 residues. With 6 bases clipped from V and 5 bases from J, the junction kept 11 bases outside the gene matches. The CDR3 DNA is TGCGCCAGCAATTTAGCTAGCGGGGAACACGAGACCCAGTACTTC. Protein product: CASNLASGEHETQYF.

This chain uses TRBV10-1 with TRBJ1-2; 7 bases agree with TRBD1. V lost 5 bases and J lost 7; bases outside the gene matches: 10. The germline V gene encodes CDR1 WNHNN and CDR2 SYGVQD (reference sequence). The CDR3 has 14 residues. The CDR3 region is CASSPTTGLSGYTF. The CDR3 DNA is TGCGCCAGCAGTCCAACGACAGGGTTGAGTGGCTACACCTTC.

The chain couples TRBV11-2 to TRBJ1-4; D may be TRBD1 (6 bases). Germline V gene lookup returns CDR1 SGHAT and CDR2 FQNNGV. The CDR3 is 18 amino acids. The V and J ends lost 2 bases and 0 bases respectively, with 16 bases between them. CDR3 nucleotide sequence: TGTGCCAGCAGCTTATCCGTGGGGGCCTATGCAACTAATGAAAAACTGTTTTTT. As protein: CASSLSVGAYATNEKLFF. The whole variable domain, remainder taken from reference TRBV11-2 and TRBJ1-4, is EAGVAQSPRYKIIEKRQSVAFWCNPISGHATLYWYQQILGQGPKLLIQFQNNGVVDDSQLPKDRFSAERLKGVDSTLKIQPAKLEDSAVYLCASSLSVGAYATNEKLFFGSGTQLSVL.

This clone has only one observation. The chain joins TRBV3-1 (or the pseudogene TRBV3-2) to TRBJ1-3; TRBD1 is a possible D gene (5 bases). The ends were cut back, 5 bases at V and 4 bases at J, with 12 bases in the middle. The CDR3 covers 14 residues. Germline V gene lookup returns CDR1 LGHDT and CDR2 YNNKEL (reference sequence). In nucleotides, the CDR3 is TGTGCCAGCAGCTTTGGGACTTCCGGAAACACCATATATTTT. It is translated as CASSFGTSGNTIYF.

This sequence joins TRBV5-1 and TRBJ2-5, with TRBD2 matching 12 bases. Trimming took 5 bases from V and 0 from J; bases not matched to a gene: 11. Per the germline V gene, CDR1 is SGHRS and CDR2 is YFSETQ. This CDR3 contains 18 residues. CDR3 sequence: CASRETSGGSMYQETQYF. For the CDR3, the DNA is TGCGCCAGCAGAGAAACTAGCGGGGGGTCCATGTACCAAGAGACCCAGTACTTC.

The chain carries TRBV24-1 and TRBJ2-5; 8 nucleotides line up with TRBD2. V trimming: 6 bases; J trimming: 1 base; junction bases outside the gene matches: 3. CDR3 length: 14 residues. CDR1 is KGHDR, CDR2 SFDVKD, per germline. In DNA, the CDR3 is TGTGCCACCAGTCCTGGGACTAGCCAAGAGACCCAGTACTTC. This encodes CATSPGTSQETQYF.

The rearrangement joins TRBV2 to TRBJ2-2, with D possibly TRBD1 on 7 matching bases. CDR1 SNHLY and CDR2 FYNNEI come from the germline V gene. Between the trimmed V and J ends, which lost 2 bases and 15 bases, there was a span of 16 bases. CDR3 length equals 13 residues. The CDR3 here is CASSEMDLRGVFF. The CDR3, as DNA: TGTGCCAGCAGTGAAATGGACCTCAGGGGGGTGTTTTTT.